What follows are 6 T cell receptor beta chains derived from one specimen sequenced in a study of cytomegalovirus exposure and HLA in healthy donors. The PCR had 60 Vbeta and 13 Jbeta primers. Assay used: immunoSEQ multiplex PCR; TCRdb lists only in-frame clones, some missing. Reported are roughly 120,000 clones; the ten largest clones contain about 2.5%. Sequenced material: PBMCs. These TCRs come from a man aged 25-40 years in good health and CMV-seronegative.

The CDR3 loop reads CASSYSGGWGTEAFF. In DNA form, the CDR3 reads TGTGCCAGCAGTTACTCCGGGGGTTGGGGCACTGAAGCTTTCTTT. This chain links TRBV6-6 with TRBJ1-1, with a tentative D call TRBD1 (5 bases). The CDR3 is 15 amino acids. Looked up from germline, CDR1 is MNHNY and CDR2 is SVGAGI (reference sequence). V was shortened by 0 bases and J by 4 bases, with 12 bases between the two germline ends.

About this clone itself: Other DNA sequences from this sample encode an identical CDR3 as well. The V and J genes are TRBV11-2 and TRBJ2-3; D may be TRBD2 (5 bases). The CDR3 has 15 residues. Germline-derived CDR1 and CDR2 are SGHAT and FQNNGV. Trimming shortened V by 5 bases and J by 4 bases, and 16 bases separated the two germline ends. CDR3 sequence reads: CASSLLLAGADTQYF. DNA of the CDR3: TGTGCCAGCAGCCTCCTCCTAGCTGGGGCAGATACGCAGTATTTT.

The chain has TRBV10-3 and TRBJ1-1, with D uncertain. Germline CDR1 ENHRY, CDR2 SYGVKD. The CDR3 sequence is 14 residues long. V was cut by 1 base and J by 4 bases, with 10 bases left in between. The CDR3 DNA reads TGTGCCATCAGTGAGTTGGCCGATTCCACTGAAGCTTTCTTT. This sequence encodes CAISELADSTEAFF.

The V call is TRBV10-3, the J call TRBJ2-7; 14 bases align to TRBD2. Germline CDR1 reads ENHRY; CDR2 reads SYGVKD. V lost 7 bases, J lost 6 bases, and 5 bases stayed unmatched. This CDR3 region has 14 residues. The CDR3 loop is CAITGTSGSGEQYF. The CDR3 bases are TGTGCCATCACAGGGACTAGCGGGAGCGGCGAGCAGTACTTC.

The chain couples TRBV21-1 to TRBJ2-1; the table names TRBD2, a call not compared with the DNA. TRBV21-1 is listed as a pseudogene. The CDR3 is 16 amino acids. The CDR3 loop reads CASSRTPSGRTDEQFF. CDR3 DNA: TGTGCCAGCAGCAGGACCCCCAGCGGGAGAACCGATGAGCAGTTCTTC.

V is TRBV5-1 and J is TRBJ1-3; D perhaps matches TRBD1 (6 bases). This CDR3 comprises 15 residues. Per the germline V gene, CDR1 is SGHRS and CDR2 is YFSETQ. Trimming took 4 bases from V and 0 from J, leaving 11 bases between them. CDR3 sequence reads: CASSRGQDSGNTIYF. The CDR3 coding sequence is TGCGCCAGCAGCAGGGGACAAGACTCTGGAAACACCATATATTTT.